This entry lists 17 T cell receptor beta chains sequenced from one sample in a study of OX40 agonist ivuxolimab in advanced cancers. Sequencing used immunoSEQ multiplex PCR; TCRdb keeps in-frame clones, though not all of them. Among approximately 100,000 clones listed, 87% were seen once. The starting material was CD4+ or CD8+ T cells sorted from blood, obtained in a trial of the OX40 agonist ivuxolimab. Every receptor here comes from an adult with an advanced solid tumor such as melanoma, head and neck, liver or kidney cancer.

V gene TRBV28 combines with J gene TRBJ2-3; 12 bases align to TRBD2. From germline, CDR1 is MDHEN and CDR2 SYDVKM. Trimming took 4 bases from V and 2 from J; bases not matched to a gene: 7. The CDR3 totals 17 residues. CDR3 nucleotide sequence: TGTGCCAGCAGTTCCCGGACTAGCGGGACCTACACAGATACGCAGTATTTT. It is translated as CASSSRTSGTYTDTQYF.

DNA for the CDR3: TGTGCCAGCTCCTGGGCTGGGCAGCCGGCCACTGAAGCTTTCTTT. Protein product: CASSWAGQPATEAFF. This chain uses TRBV18 with TRBJ1-1; D is undetermined. Germline CDR1 is KGHSH and CDR2 is LQKENI. The ends were cut back, 6 bases at V and 4 bases at J, with 18 bases in the middle. The CDR3 is made up of 15 amino acids.

This chain links TRBV7-2 with TRBJ2-5; the match to TRBD2 covers 8 bases. The CDR3 runs to 19 residues. J gave up 3 bases and V 4 bases, and 19 bases lay outside the gene matches. From germline, CDR1 is SGHTA and CDR2 FQGNSA. CDR3 in amino acids: CASSYSVAGLVGSEETQYF. CDR3 nucleotide sequence: TGTGCCAGCAGCTACTCCGTGGCGGGACTAGTGGGATCAGAAGAGACCCAGTACTTC.

The chain joins TRBV11-2 to TRBJ2-2; no clear D. The CDR3 is 16 amino acids. In germline, CDR1 is SGHAT, CDR2 FQNNGV. Trimming removed 5 bases from V and 1 base from J, with 14 bases in between. The chain's CDR3 is CASSGFTQRNTGELFF. CDR3 sequence (DNA): TGTGCCAGCAGCGGGTTCACCCAGAGGAACACCGGGGAGCTGTTTTTT.

This rearrangement joins TRBV6-6 to TRBJ1-1, with a possible D match to TRBD1 (5 bases). Germline CDR1 is MNHNY and CDR2 is SVGAGI (reference sequence). The ends were cut back, 5 bases at V and 4 bases at J, with 14 bases in the middle. The CDR3 runs to 14 residues. The CDR3 is CASSAPRVGTEAFF. In DNA form, the CDR3 reads TGTGCCAGCAGTGCCCCCAGGGTCGGCACTGAAGCTTTCTTT.

This chain connects TRBV27 to TRBJ1-1; the D gene is possibly TRBD1 (6 bases). Germline assignment: CDR1 MNHEY and CDR2 SMNVEV (reference sequence). CDR3 size: 17 residues. Between the trimmed V and J ends, which lost 6 bases and 0 bases, there was a span of 20 bases. The CDR3 reads CASSLTRYRALNTEAFF. The CDR3 bases are TGTGCCAGCAGCCTCACCAGATACAGGGCTTTGAACACTGAAGCTTTCTTT.

The chain uses TRBV11-3 and TRBJ2-5; no firm D call. The germline gives CDR1 SGHNT, CDR2 YENEEA. Trimming stripped 2 bases from V and 2 bases from J, with 6 bases between. This CDR3 is 13 amino acids long. The CDR3 bases are TGTGCCAGCAGCTTATCTGTTCAAGAGACCCAGTACTTC. It translates to CASSLSVQETQYF.

The chain links TRBV11-3 to TRBJ1-1, with 7 bases identical to TRBD1. The germline V gene encodes CDR1 SGHNT and CDR2 YENEEA. The CDR3 has 15 residues. Unmatched junction bases numbered 7, after V lost 5 bases and J lost 1 base. CDR3 protein: CASSPGGVRNTEAFF. CDR3 DNA: TGTGCCAGCAGCCCAGGGGGGGTTCGGAACACTGAAGCTTTCTTT.

The genes are TRBV27 and TRBJ2-5; D possibly corresponds to TRBD2 (7 bases). V was pared by 5 bases and J by 1 base, with 14 bases between. CDR3 size: 15 residues. CDR1 MNHEY and CDR2 SMNVEV come from the germline V gene (reference sequence). The CDR3: CASSIGGDIQETQYF. The CDR3 coding sequence is TGTGCCAGCAGTATAGGGGGGGACATCCAAGAGACCCAGTACTTC.

The J gene is TRBJ2-7, the V gene TRBV10-3, with 7 bases identical to TRBD1. V trimming: 6 bases; J trimming: 2 bases; junction bases outside the gene matches: 7. Germline loops: CDR1 ENHRY, CDR2 SYGVKD. The CDR3 is 14 residues long. CDR3 loop: CAISSDRRAYEQYF. In DNA, the CDR3 is TGTGCCATCAGCTCGGACAGGCGAGCCTACGAGCAGTACTTC.

V gene TRBV7-3 combines with J gene TRBJ2-1; 7 nucleotides align to TRBD1. J was trimmed by 5 bases and V by 4 bases; bases with no gene match: 5. The CDR3 loop spans 14 amino acids. Looked up from germline, CDR1 is SGHTA and CDR2 is FQGTGA. This chain's CDR3 is CASSSGTDNNEQFF. In DNA form, the CDR3 reads TGTGCCAGCAGCTCCGGGACAGACAACAATGAGCAGTTCTTC.

This chain connects TRBV5-5 to TRBJ1-1; D unclear. Trimming left V 4 bases short and J 5 bases short, with 12 bases between. The germline CDR1 and CDR2 sequences are SGHKS and YYEKEE (reference sequence). This CDR3 is built from 13 residues. CDR3 nucleotides: TGTGCCAGCAGCCCCCGGTCTGGGACTGAAGCTTTCTTT. Translation gives CASSPRSGTEAFF.

The rearrangement joins TRBV7-9 to TRBJ1-5; D is perhaps TRBD1 (5 bases). The CDR3 spans 17 residues. Trimming removed 8 bases from V and 4 bases from J, with 24 bases in between. Looked up from germline, CDR1 is SEHNR and CDR2 is FQNEAQ (reference sequence). CDR3 sequence reads: CASQALGEAAYNQPQHF. CDR3 DNA: TGTGCCAGCCAAGCTTTGGGGGAGGCTGCTTATAATCAGCCCCAGCATTTT.

This chain uses TRBV28 with TRBJ1-1; TRBD1 might be the D (5 bases). This CDR3 is 14 amino acids long. CDR1 and CDR2 from the germline V gene are MDHEN and SYDVKM. V was shortened by 2 bases and J by 6 bases, with 13 bases between the two germline ends. The CDR3 region has the DNA TGTGCCAGCAGTTTAAGAAGGGGAGTATCTGAAGCTTTCTTT. This encodes CASSLRRGVSEAFF.

As DNA, the CDR3 is TGTGCCAGCAGCTTATACGGCTTCTCCTACGAGCAGTACTTC. Its protein product is CASSLYGFSYEQYF. The V and J genes are TRBV7-8 and TRBJ2-7; D is ambiguous. Trimming took 2 bases from V and 0 from J, leaving 8 bases between them. Germline assignment: CDR1 SGHVS and CDR2 FQNEAQ. This CDR3 is 14 amino acids long.

This chain joins TRBV7-6 and TRBJ1-2; D not certain. V lost 2 bases and J lost 2, with 12 bases in between. CDR3 length: 15 residues. The germline V gene encodes CDR1 SGHVS and CDR2 FNYEAQ. This chain's CDR3 is CASSLTPGQNYGYTF. The CDR3, as DNA: TGTGCCAGCAGCTTAACACCCGGTCAAAACTATGGCTACACCTTC.

The chain combines TRBV9 with TRBJ2-3; maybe TRBD1 (5 bases). Trimming removed 4 bases from V and 3 bases from J, with 9 bases in between. Germline V CDR1 and CDR2: SGDLS, YYNGEE. The CDR3 loop spans 13 amino acids. The chain's CDR3 is CASSTDTTDTQYF. CDR3 bases: TGTGCCAGCAGCACGGACACGACAGATACGCAGTATTTT.